Below, one TCR beta chain is given with its context. Clones were sequenced by immunoSEQ multiplex PCR, and TCRdb holds only the in-frame ones, with some missing. The sample has hundreds of thousands of clones; about 91% are singletons. Germline CDR1 and CDR2: SGHDN and FVKESK. Trimming took 4 bases from V and 7 from J, leaving 11 bases between them. The CDR3 has 13 residues. This sample was included in a study of blood T cell repertoires in COVID-19. The rearrangement joins TRBV14 to TRBJ1-5, with D maybe TRBD1 (6 bases). The receptor was derived from a woman aged 25-40 years with COVID-19, enrolled during active disease. The sample was peripheral blood. CDR3 sequence: CASSRRGGQPQHF. The CDR3 DNA reads TGTGCCAGCAGCCGTCGGGGGGGCCAGCCCCAGCATTTT.